Below, 18 T cell receptor beta chains from the same sample are listed, as sequenced in a study of cytomegalovirus exposure and HLA in healthy donors. The PCR had 60 Vbeta and 13 Jbeta primers. Profiled with immunoSEQ multiplex PCR; TCRdb holds only in-frame clones, not every one. Altogether 180,000 or so clones are present, around 80% being singletons, with the ten largest covering 1.5% to 2%. Material for sequencing was PBMCs. Source of these receptors: a man aged 18-30 years in good health and CMV-seronegative.

The rearrangement joins TRBV30 to TRBJ2-7, with 8 bases identical to TRBD2. Looked up from germline, CDR1 is GTSNPN and CDR2 is SVGIG (reference sequence). With 3 bases clipped from V and 2 bases from J, the junction kept 6 bases outside the gene matches. The CDR3 extends over 14 amino acids. This chain's CDR3 is CAWRQAGATYEQYF. DNA for the CDR3: TGTGCCTGGAGACAAGCGGGAGCTACCTACGAGCAGTACTTC.

The chain combines TRBV15 with TRBJ2-7; 8 bases match TRBD2. This CDR3 is 14 amino acids long. V lost 5 bases and J lost 3; bases outside the gene matches: 6. Germline V lookup: CDR1 LNHNV, CDR2 YYDKDF (reference sequence). The CDR3 sequence is CATSPVRGGYEQYF. The CDR3 nucleotides read TGTGCCACCAGCCCAGTTCGGGGGGGCTACGAGCAGTACTTC.

This clone was counted only a few times. The V gene is TRBV5-4, the J gene TRBJ2-7, with unresolved D. The CDR3 covers 15 residues. Trimming pared 2 bases from V and 0 bases from J, leaving 12 bases between. The germline CDR1 and CDR2 sequences are SGHNT and YYREEE (reference sequence). Written as DNA, the CDR3 is TGTGCCAGCAGCTTTGGCGGCAAGAGCTCCTACGAGCAGTACTTC. Protein product: CASSFGGKSSYEQYF.

The CDR3 bases are TGTGCCAGCCTTGGGGCGGGAGGATGGAACGGGGAGCTGTTTTTT. Its translation: CASLGAGGWNGELFF. The chain recombines TRBV2 with TRBJ2-2; 8 bases line up with TRBD2. V was clipped by 8 bases and J by 7 bases; unmatched bases: 12. Germline CDR1 and CDR2: SNHLY and FYNNEI. The CDR3 runs 15 residues.

The chain has TRBV4-2 and TRBJ2-1, with D possibly being TRBD2 (6 bases). Germline V gene lookup returns CDR1 LGHNA and CDR2 YNFKEQ. V lost 3 bases, J lost 5 bases, and 14 bases lay in between. The CDR3 length is 15 residues. DNA of the CDR3: TGTGCCAGCAGCCACCGGGACTCCTCTGACAATGAGCAGTTCTTC. Translating it yields CASSHRDSSDNEQFF.

This clone was picked up a small number of times. Other DNA sequences in this sample translate to the same CDR3. The V call is TRBV9, the J call TRBJ1-1; tentative D call: TRBD1 (5 bases). Trimming pared 0 bases from V and 0 bases from J, leaving 15 bases between. Germline CDR1 reads SGDLS; CDR2 reads YYNGEE. This CDR3 is built from 17 residues. The CDR3 DNA sequence: TGTGCCAGCAGCGTAGATCCCGTGGGGGGTATGAACACTGAAGCTTTCTTT. Translating it yields CASSVDPVGGMNTEAFF.

The chain is built from TRBV9 and TRBJ1-3, with D unclear. The CDR3 is 16 residues long. Germline CDR1 reads SGDLS; CDR2 reads YYNGEE. The ends were cut back, 4 bases at V and 0 bases at J, with 14 bases in the middle. CDR3 bases: TGTGCCAGCAGCTCCCCCCGGGGAAGCTCTGGAAACACCATATATTTT. This sequence encodes CASSSPRGSSGNTIYF.

The chain recombines TRBV5-1 with TRBJ2-7; maybe TRBD1 (5 bases). Trimming left V 4 bases short and J 2 bases short, with 13 bases between. The CDR3 consists of 14 residues. The germline V gene encodes CDR1 SGHRS and CDR2 YFSETQ. The CDR3 region is CASSPNGAAYEQYF. CDR3 in DNA: TGCGCCAGCAGCCCTAATGGGGCCGCCTACGAGCAGTACTTC.

The chain couples TRBV9 to TRBJ2-3, with a possible D match to TRBD1 (6 bases). The V and J ends lost 3 bases and 5 bases respectively, with 13 bases between them. CDR1 is SGDLS, CDR2 YYNGEE, per germline. The CDR3 sequence is 14 residues long. The CDR3 spells CASSERTAKDTQYF. DNA of the CDR3: TGTGCCAGCAGCGAACGGACAGCGAAAGATACGCAGTATTTT.

This chain connects TRBV10-3 to TRBJ2-2, with 7 bases aligning to TRBD2. Germline-derived CDR1 and CDR2 are ENHRY and SYGVKD. Trimming cost V 0 bases and J 6 bases; bases outside gene matches: 10. This CDR3 contains 17 residues. Here the CDR3 reads CAISESGGDPGSGELFF. The CDR3 bases are TGTGCCATCAGTGAGTCGGGGGGGGACCCCGGCTCCGGGGAGCTGTTTTTT.

DNA for the CDR3: TGTGCCAGCAGCCCGCGGACTAGAGTCAGGATAAATGAGCAGTTCTTC. It specifies CASSPRTRVRINEQFF. The chain combines TRBV7-3 with TRBJ2-1; 7 bases line up with TRBD2. This CDR3 contains 16 residues. Germline assignment: CDR1 SGHTA and CDR2 FQGTGA. V lost 5 bases and J lost 7; bases outside the gene matches: 14.

The J gene is TRBJ2-1, the V gene TRBV4-2, with a weak D call TRBD1 (5 bases). Germline CDR1 and CDR2: LGHNA and YNFKEQ. The CDR3 consists of 17 residues. V lost 4 bases to trimming and J lost 2 bases, with 18 bases between them. CDR3 sequence (DNA): TGTGCCAGCAGCCGTCTATTTAGGGGCGCGACCTACAATGAGCAGTTCTTC. This gives the protein CASSRLFRGATYNEQFF.

This chain connects TRBV9 to TRBJ2-5, with 7 bases identical to TRBD2. Germline loops: CDR1 SGDLS, CDR2 YYNGEE. Losses at the gene ends were 0 bases for V and 5 bases for J; bases not matched to a gene: 7. The CDR3 is 15 amino acids. CDR3 DNA: TGTGCCAGCAGCGTAGCGGCGGGGGTTATGGAGACCCAGTACTTC. This encodes CASSVAAGVMETQYF.

In its sample, this clone was seen once. V usage is TRBV5-4 and J usage is TRBJ2-1; 11 bases agree with TRBD2. The CDR3 loop spans 19 amino acids. After removal of 0 bases from V and 0 bases from J, the junction contained 8 bases not matched to a gene. Germline assignment: CDR1 SGHNT and CDR2 YYREEE (reference sequence). The CDR3 coding sequence is TGTGCCAGCAGCTTGGGACTAGCGGGACCTACCAGCTCCTACAATGAGCAGTTCTTC. Translation: CASSLGLAGPTSSYNEQFF.

This clone was found a few times. The chain has TRBV5-4 and TRBJ2-3; 7 nucleotides line up with TRBD2. V trimming: 0 bases; J trimming: 1 base; junction bases outside the gene matches: 2. The CDR3 contains 15 residues. CDR1 SGHNT and CDR2 YYREEE come from the germline V gene (reference sequence). The CDR3 nucleotides are TGTGCCAGCAGCTTGGGGACTAGGGGCACAGATACGCAGTATTTT. Protein: CASSLGTRGTDTQYF.

This chain joins TRBV5-1 and TRBJ2-7, with unresolved D. The CDR3 is 14 amino acids. Deletions cut 2 bases from V and 5 bases from J, with 14 bases between. Per germline, CDR1 SGHRS and CDR2 YFSETQ. Written as DNA, the CDR3 is TGCGCCAGCAGCTTATTGCTGGGCACCGACGAGCAGTACTTC. This sequence encodes CASSLLLGTDEQYF.

V is TRBV5-4 and J is TRBJ1-5; D remains ambiguous. The V end was cut by 0 bases, the J end by 4 bases, with 11 bases between. Germline CDR1 SGHNT, CDR2 YYREEE (reference sequence). The CDR3 contains 15 residues. The CDR3 here is CASSLAGLSNQPQHF. CDR3 DNA sequence: TGTGCCAGCAGCTTGGCAGGCCTCTCTAATCAGCCCCAGCATTTT. Using reference TRBV5-4 and TRBJ1-5 for the parts outside the CDR3, the full variable domain is ETGVTQSPTHLIKTRGQQVTLRCSSQSGHNTVSWYQQALGQGPQFIFQYYREEENGRGNFPPRFSGLQFPNYSSELNVNALELDDSALYLCASSLAGLSNQPQHFGDGTRLSIL.

The rearrangement uses TRBV7-2 and TRBJ1-2; the match to TRBD1 covers 7 bases. Per germline, CDR1 SGHTA and CDR2 FQGNSA. The CDR3 spans 14 residues. With V trimmed by 5 bases and J by 8 bases, 11 bases remained unmatched. The CDR3 nucleotides are TGTGCCAGCAGCCCCAGACAGGGCAAAGGCGGCTACACCTTC. Protein: CASSPRQGKGGYTF.